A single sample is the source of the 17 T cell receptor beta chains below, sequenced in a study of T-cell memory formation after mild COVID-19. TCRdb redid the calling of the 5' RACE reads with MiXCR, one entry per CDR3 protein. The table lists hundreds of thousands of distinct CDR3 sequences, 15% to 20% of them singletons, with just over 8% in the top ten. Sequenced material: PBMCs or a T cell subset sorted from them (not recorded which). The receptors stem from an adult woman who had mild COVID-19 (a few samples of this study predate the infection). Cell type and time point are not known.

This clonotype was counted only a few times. DNA of the CDR3: TGTGCCAGCAGTTTGGTGGGAGGGATCCCAGATACGCAGTATTTT. Its translation is CASSLVGGIPDTQYF. The chain joins TRBV12-3 or TRBV12-4 to TRBJ2-3, with 7 bases lining up with TRBD2. CDR3 size: 15 residues. V was pared by 3 bases and J by 4 bases, with 7 bases of the junction left unmatched.

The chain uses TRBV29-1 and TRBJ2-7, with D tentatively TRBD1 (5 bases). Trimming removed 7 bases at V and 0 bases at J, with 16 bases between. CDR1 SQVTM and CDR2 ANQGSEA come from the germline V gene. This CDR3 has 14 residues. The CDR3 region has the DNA TGCAGCGCCACCCGGCAGGGTAGCTCCTACGAGCAGTACTTC. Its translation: CSATRQGSSYEQYF.

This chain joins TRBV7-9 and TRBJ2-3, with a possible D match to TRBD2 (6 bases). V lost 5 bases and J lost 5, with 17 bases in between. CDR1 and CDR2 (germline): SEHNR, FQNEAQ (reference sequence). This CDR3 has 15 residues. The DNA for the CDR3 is TGTGCCAGCAGCACAACGTCGGAGGGAGGAGATACGCAGTATTTT. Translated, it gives CASSTTSEGGDTQYF.

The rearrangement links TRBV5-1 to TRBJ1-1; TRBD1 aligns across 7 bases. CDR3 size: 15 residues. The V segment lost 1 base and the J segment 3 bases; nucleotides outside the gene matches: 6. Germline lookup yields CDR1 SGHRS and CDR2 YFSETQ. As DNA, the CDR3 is TGCGCCAGCAGCTTGACCCGGGACAGCCACACTGAAGCTTTCTTT. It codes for CASSLTRDSHTEAFF.

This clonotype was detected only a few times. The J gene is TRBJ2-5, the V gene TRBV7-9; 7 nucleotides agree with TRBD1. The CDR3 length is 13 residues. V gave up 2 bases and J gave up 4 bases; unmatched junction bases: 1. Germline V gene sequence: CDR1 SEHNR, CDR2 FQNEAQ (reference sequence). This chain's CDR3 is CASSLHRGETQYF. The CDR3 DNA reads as TGTGCCAGCAGCTTACACAGGGGAGAGACCCAGTACTTC.

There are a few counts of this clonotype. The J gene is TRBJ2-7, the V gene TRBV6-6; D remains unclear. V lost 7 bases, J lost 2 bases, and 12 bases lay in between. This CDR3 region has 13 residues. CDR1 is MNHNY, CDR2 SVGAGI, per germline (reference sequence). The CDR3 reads CASNPGATYEQYF. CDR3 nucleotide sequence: TGTGCCAGCAACCCAGGAGCAACCTACGAGCAGTACTTC.

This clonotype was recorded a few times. This chain's CDR3 is CASSDTGGSQYF. CDR3 coding DNA: TGTGCCAGCAGCGACACAGGGGGCAGTCAGTATTTT. The genes are TRBV11-2 and TRBJ2-3, with 9 bases matching TRBD1. This CDR3 is built from 12 residues. Losses at the gene ends were 5 bases for V and 12 bases for J; bases not matched to a gene: 6. The germline gives CDR1 SGHAT, CDR2 FQNNGV. The entire variable domain, with the rest obtained from reference TRBV11-2 and TRBJ2-3, is as follows: EAGVAQSPRYKIIEKRQSVAFWCNPISGHATLYWYQQILGQGPKLLIQFQNNGVVDDSQLPKDRFSAERLKGVDSTLKIQPAKLEDSAVYLCASSDTGGSQYFGPGTRLTVL.

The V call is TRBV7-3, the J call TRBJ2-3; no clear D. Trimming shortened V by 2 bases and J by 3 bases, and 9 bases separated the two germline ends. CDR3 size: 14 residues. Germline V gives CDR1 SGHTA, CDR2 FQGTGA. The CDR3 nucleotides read TGTGCCAGCAGCTTAGGCCTACCAACAGATACGCAGTATTTT. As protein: CASSLGLPTDTQYF. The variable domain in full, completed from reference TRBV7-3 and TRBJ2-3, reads GAGVSQTPSNKVTEKGKYVELRCDPISGHTALYWYRQSLGQGPEFLIYFQGTGAADDSGLPNDRFFAVRPEGSVSTLKIQRTERGDSAVYLCASSLGLPTDTQYFGPGTRLTVL.

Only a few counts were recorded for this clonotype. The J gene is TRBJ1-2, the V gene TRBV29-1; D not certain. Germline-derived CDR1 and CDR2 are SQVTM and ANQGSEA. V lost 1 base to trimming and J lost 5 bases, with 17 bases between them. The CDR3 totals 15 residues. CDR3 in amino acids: CSVEAGRSWGYGYTF. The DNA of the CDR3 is TGCAGCGTTGAAGCCGGCCGGAGTTGGGGATATGGCTACACCTTC.

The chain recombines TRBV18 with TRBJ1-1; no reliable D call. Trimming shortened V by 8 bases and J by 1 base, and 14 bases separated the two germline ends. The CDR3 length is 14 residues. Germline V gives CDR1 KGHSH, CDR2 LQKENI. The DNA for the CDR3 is TGTGCCAGCACCCTCCAGTCCGGGAACACTGAAGCTTTCTTT. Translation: CASTLQSGNTEAFF.

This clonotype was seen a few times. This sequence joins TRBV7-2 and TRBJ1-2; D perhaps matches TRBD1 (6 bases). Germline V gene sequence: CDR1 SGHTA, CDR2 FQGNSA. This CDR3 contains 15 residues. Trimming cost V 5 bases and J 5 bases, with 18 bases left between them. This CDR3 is CASSRGGGGGYGYTF. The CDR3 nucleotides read TGTGCCAGCAGCCGCGGTGGGGGGGGCGGGTATGGCTACACCTTC.

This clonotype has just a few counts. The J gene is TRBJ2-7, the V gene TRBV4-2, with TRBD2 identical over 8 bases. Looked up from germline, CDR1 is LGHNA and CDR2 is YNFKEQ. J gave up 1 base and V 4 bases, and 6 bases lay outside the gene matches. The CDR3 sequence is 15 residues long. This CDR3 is CASSLGGDTSYEQYF. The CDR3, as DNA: TGTGCCAGCAGCCTCGGGGGGGACACGTCCTACGAGCAGTACTTC.

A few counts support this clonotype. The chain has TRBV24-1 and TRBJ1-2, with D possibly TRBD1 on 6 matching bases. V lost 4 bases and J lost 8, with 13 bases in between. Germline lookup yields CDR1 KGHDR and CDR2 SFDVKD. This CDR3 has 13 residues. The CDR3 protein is CATSDRTALGYTF. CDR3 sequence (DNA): TGTGCCACCAGTGACCGGACAGCCCTGGGCTACACCTTC.

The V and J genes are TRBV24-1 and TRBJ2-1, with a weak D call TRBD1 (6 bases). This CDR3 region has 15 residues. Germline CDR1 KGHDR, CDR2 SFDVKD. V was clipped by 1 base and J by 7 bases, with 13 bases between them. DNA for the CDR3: TGTGCCACCAGTGATTTCCAGGGGCCCAGTAATGAGCAGTTCTTC. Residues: CATSDFQGPSNEQFF.

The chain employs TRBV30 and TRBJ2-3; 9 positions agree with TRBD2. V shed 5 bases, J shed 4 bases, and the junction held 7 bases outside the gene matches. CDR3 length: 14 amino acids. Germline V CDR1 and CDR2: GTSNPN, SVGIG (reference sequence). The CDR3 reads CAWCRAGGADTQYF. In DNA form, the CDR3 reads TGTGCCTGGTGTCGCGCGGGAGGGGCAGATACGCAGTATTTT.

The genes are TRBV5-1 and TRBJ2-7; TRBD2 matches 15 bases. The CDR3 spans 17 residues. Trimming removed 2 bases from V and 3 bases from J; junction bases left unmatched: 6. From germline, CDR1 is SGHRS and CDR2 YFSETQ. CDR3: CASSFLGTSGRNYEQYF. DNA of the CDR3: TGCGCCAGCAGCTTCCTCGGGACTAGCGGGAGGAACTACGAGCAGTACTTC.

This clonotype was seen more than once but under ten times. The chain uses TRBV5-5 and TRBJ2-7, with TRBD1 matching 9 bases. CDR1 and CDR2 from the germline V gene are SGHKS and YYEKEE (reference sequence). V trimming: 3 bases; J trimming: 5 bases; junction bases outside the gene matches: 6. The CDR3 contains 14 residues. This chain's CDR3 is CASSSGTGNHEQYF. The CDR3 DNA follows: TGTGCCAGCAGCTCCGGGACAGGGAACCACGAGCAGTACTTC. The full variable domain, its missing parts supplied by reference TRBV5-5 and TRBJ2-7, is DAGVTQSPTHLIKTRGQQVTLRCSPISGHKSVSWYQQVLGQGPQFIFQYYEKEERGRGNFPDRFSARQFPNYSSELNVNALLLGDSALYLCASSSGTGNHEQYFGPGTRLTVT.